These T cell receptor beta chains were read from a single sample in a study of cytomegalovirus exposure and HLA in healthy donors. Only in-frame clones appear in the TCRdb table, and some are missing; sequencing was by immunoSEQ multiplex PCR. The table for this sample gives 45,000 to 70,000 clones. The sequencing input was PBMCs. These receptors were collected from a woman in her fifties or sixties in good health and CMV-seropositive. Both conserved end residues are part of each CDR3. Each record gives: V gene, J gene, D gene, CDR3 DNA, CDR3 protein. The D gene is left open where the match is weak.

v_gene: TRBV20-1; j_gene: TRBJ2-1; d_gene: .; CDR3nt: TGCAGTGCTAGCCCCTATAATGAGCAGTTCTTC; CDR3aa: CSASPYNEQFF
v_gene: TRBV7-2; j_gene: TRBJ2-5; d_gene: .; CDR3nt: TGTGCCAGCAGCCAGCGAAACCAAGAGACCCAGTACTTC; CDR3aa: CASSQRNQETQYF
v_gene: TRBV7-9; j_gene: TRBJ1-4; d_gene: .; CDR3nt: TGTGCCAGCAGCTTTACGGGGGGCGTAGCTAATGAAAAACTGTTTTTT; CDR3aa: CASSFTGGVANEKLFF
v_gene: TRBV28; j_gene: TRBJ1-4; d_gene: TRBD1; CDR3nt: TGTGCCAGCAGTTTGCGCTGGGGGGGGACAGGGGGAGGAAAACTGTTTTTT; CDR3aa: CASSLRWGGTGGGKLFF
v_gene: TRBV5-1; j_gene: TRBJ2-7; d_gene: .; CDR3nt: TGCGCCAGCAGCTTGGAGAGCAGGGCCTACGAGCAGTACTTC; CDR3aa: CASSLESRAYEQYF
v_gene: TRBV30; j_gene: TRBJ1-5; d_gene: TRBD1; CDR3nt: TGTGCCTGGAGTGTAAGGCGACAGGGGCTTCAGCCCCAGCATTTT; CDR3aa: CAWSVRRQGLQPQHF
v_gene: TRBV19; j_gene: TRBJ1-3; d_gene: TRBD1; CDR3nt: TGTGCCAGTAGTGGGCAGACAGGGCGACTGGTATCTGGAAACACCATATATTTT; CDR3aa: CASSGQTGRLVSGNTIYF
v_gene: TRBV6-5; j_gene: TRBJ2-7; d_gene: .; CDR3nt: TGTGCCGTGCGGGACAGCGACTTTGTAGAGCAGTACTTC; CDR3aa: CAVRDSDFVEQYF
v_gene: TRBV6-1; j_gene: TRBJ2-2; d_gene: TRBD2; CDR3nt: TGTGCCAGCAGTGAAGTCCCGGGACTAGCGGTGAACACCGGGGAGCTGTTTTTT; CDR3aa: CASSEVPGLAVNTGELFF
v_gene: TRBV18; j_gene: TRBJ1-1; d_gene: .; CDR3nt: TGTGCCAGCTCACGCCGGGTCAATGCGGGGACTGAAGCTTTCTTT; CDR3aa: CASSRRVNAGTEAFF
v_gene: TRBV5-1; j_gene: TRBJ2-7; d_gene: TRBD1; CDR3nt: TGCGCCAGCAGCTTAGCCGGGACAGGAACAGCCTACGAGCAGTACTTC; CDR3aa: CASSLAGTGTAYEQYF
v_gene: TRBV11-2; j_gene: TRBJ2-3; d_gene: .; CDR3nt: TGTGCCAGCAGCTTATACCGGACTTGGCCAGATACGCAGTATTTT; CDR3aa: CASSLYRTWPDTQYF
v_gene: TRBV19; j_gene: TRBJ2-5; d_gene: TRBD1; CDR3nt: TGTGCCAGTAGTATTGGGACAGGGTACCAAGAGACCCAGTACTTC; CDR3aa: CASSIGTGYQETQYF
v_gene: TRBV11-2; j_gene: TRBJ2-5; d_gene: TRBD2; CDR3nt: TGTGCCAGCAGAATGGAGGGAGGGGTAGGACTAGAGACCCAGTACTTC; CDR3aa: CASRMEGGVGLETQYF
v_gene: TRBV6-1; j_gene: TRBJ2-7; d_gene: TRBD1; CDR3nt: TGTGCCAGCAGTGATAGGGGGCAGGGATCCTACGAGCAGTACTTC; CDR3aa: CASSDRGQGSYEQYF
v_gene: TRBV18; j_gene: TRBJ1-6; d_gene: TRBD1; CDR3nt: TGTGCCAGCTCGCCTCAGGGGGTTGGATCACCCCTCCACTTT; CDR3aa: CASSPQGVGSPLHF
v_gene: TRBV29-1; j_gene: TRBJ1-1; d_gene: TRBD1; CDR3nt: TGCAGCGTTGTTGGACAGGCCAGGACTGAAGCTTTCTTT; CDR3aa: CSVVGQARTEAFF
v_gene: TRBV6-6; j_gene: TRBJ1-2; d_gene: TRBD1; CDR3nt: TGTGCCAGCAGTACCGTGGACAGGGGTGACTATGGCTACACCTTC; CDR3aa: CASSTVDRGDYGYTF
v_gene: TRBV6-5; j_gene: TRBJ2-7; d_gene: .; CDR3nt: TGTGCCAGCAGTTACCCGGTGGGGGCAGGGTACGAGCAGTACTTC; CDR3aa: CASSYPVGAGYEQYF
v_gene: TRBV9; j_gene: TRBJ2-2; d_gene: TRBD2; CDR3nt: TGTGCCAGCAGCGTAGGAGGTAGCGGGAGAACCGGGGAGCTGTTTTTT; CDR3aa: CASSVGGSGRTGELFF
v_gene: TRBV5-1; j_gene: TRBJ1-2; d_gene: .; CDR3nt: TGCGCCAGCAGCTTGTCCCAGGGGACCTATGGCTACACCTTC; CDR3aa: CASSLSQGTYGYTF
v_gene: TRBV7-2; j_gene: TRBJ1-5; d_gene: .; CDR3nt: TGTGCCAGCAGCTCGGGGTCTTATAGCAATCAGCCCCAGCATTTT; CDR3aa: CASSSGSYSNQPQHF
v_gene: TRBV11-2; j_gene: TRBJ2-6; d_gene: .; CDR3nt: TGTGCCAGCAGCTTCCTAAGCTCTGGGGCCAACGTCCTGACTTTC; CDR3aa: CASSFLSSGANVLTF
v_gene: TRBV10-1; j_gene: TRBJ1-2; d_gene: .; CDR3nt: TGCGCCAGCAGTGAATACAGAACGTCTAACTATGGCTACACCTTC; CDR3aa: CASSEYRTSNYGYTF
v_gene: TRBV14; j_gene: TRBJ2-3; d_gene: TRBD1; CDR3nt: TGTGCCAGCAGCCAAGGCTCCGGGACAGGGGTCCCAGATACGCAGTATTTT; CDR3aa: CASSQGSGTGVPDTQYF
v_gene: TRBV11-1; j_gene: TRBJ2-3; d_gene: .; CDR3nt: TGTGCCAGCAGCTTTGGTCAGGGGAACACAGATACGCAGTATTTT; CDR3aa: CASSFGQGNTDTQYF
v_gene: TRBV5-5; j_gene: TRBJ1-2; d_gene: TRBD1; CDR3nt: TGTGCCAGCAGCCCGAGGGACAGTGGGGACTATGGCTACACCTTC; CDR3aa: CASSPRDSGDYGYTF
v_gene: TRBV9; j_gene: TRBJ1-2; d_gene: TRBD1; CDR3nt: TGTGCCAGCAGCCGACCCGGGACAGGGGGCGCGGAGGGCTACACCTTC; CDR3aa: CASSRPGTGGAEGYTF
v_gene: TRBV28; j_gene: TRBJ2-3; d_gene: TRBD2; CDR3nt: TGTGCCACACTACTAGCGGGAAGCACAGATACGCGGTATTTT; CDR3aa: CATLLAGSTDTRYF
v_gene: TRBV27; j_gene: TRBJ2-2; d_gene: TRBD2; CDR3nt: TGTGCCAGTCGATGGTCAGCGGGAGTAAGCGGGGAGCTGTTTTTT; CDR3aa: CASRWSAGVSGELFF
v_gene: TRBV7-9; j_gene: TRBJ2-5; d_gene: .; CDR3nt: TGTGCCAGCGGGAACGGGGAAAGACAAGAGACCCAGTACTTC; CDR3aa: CASGNGERQETQYF
v_gene: TRBV6-5; j_gene: TRBJ1-3; d_gene: TRBD1; CDR3nt: TGTGCCAGCAGCCTCCGGGACAGCCCTGGAAACACCATATATTTT; CDR3aa: CASSLRDSPGNTIYF
v_gene: TRBV2; j_gene: TRBJ1-5; d_gene: .; CDR3nt: TGTGCCAGCAGTGAGACGATGCGGGGCAGCAATCAGCCCCAGCATTTT; CDR3aa: CASSETMRGSNQPQHF
v_gene: TRBV6-6; j_gene: TRBJ1-5; d_gene: .; CDR3nt: TGTGCCAGCAGTTACTTTCGGGAGGGCAATCAGCCCCAGCATTTT; CDR3aa: CASSYFREGNQPQHF
v_gene: TRBV15; j_gene: TRBJ1-1; d_gene: TRBD1; CDR3nt: TGTGCCACCAGCCTCGGACAGGGTCAAGGCTGGAACACTGAAGCTTTCTTT; CDR3aa: CATSLGQGQGWNTEAFF
v_gene: TRBV7-8; j_gene: TRBJ2-3; d_gene: .; CDR3nt: TGTGCCAGCAGCCACCGGGACTTCTTCGATACGCAGTATTTT; CDR3aa: CASSHRDFFDTQYF
v_gene: TRBV6-5; j_gene: TRBJ2-7; d_gene: .; CDR3nt: TGTGCCAGCAGTTACTATATCGGTTCTAGCTACGAGCAGTACTTC; CDR3aa: CASSYYIGSSYEQYF
v_gene: TRBV7-6; j_gene: TRBJ2-5; d_gene: .; CDR3nt: TGTGCCAGCAGCCTCACGACAGGGGAGGGAGAGACCCAGTACTTC; CDR3aa: CASSLTTGEGETQYF
v_gene: TRBV6-1; j_gene: TRBJ1-2; d_gene: TRBD1; CDR3nt: TGTGCCGGCACCGAGGGACAGAACTATGGCTACACCTTC; CDR3aa: CAGTEGQNYGYTF
v_gene: TRBV27; j_gene: TRBJ2-1; d_gene: TRBD2; CDR3nt: TGTGCCAGCAGTACACGTCGACTAGCGGGCAATGAGCAGTTCTTC; CDR3aa: CASSTRRLAGNEQFF
v_gene: TRBV5-1; j_gene: TRBJ1-6; d_gene: .; CDR3nt: TGCGCCAGCAGCGGGGGAGGGGTTAATTCACCCCTCCACTTT; CDR3aa: CASSGGGVNSPLHF
v_gene: TRBV27; j_gene: TRBJ2-1; d_gene: .; CDR3nt: TGTGCCAGCAGTTTATCGTTGAGCGTCGATGAGCAGTTCTTC; CDR3aa: CASSLSLSVDEQFF
v_gene: TRBV6-5; j_gene: TRBJ2-7; d_gene: TRBD1; CDR3nt: TGTGCCAGCGTTTCTCCAGGGGGCATGGGCGAGCAGTACTTC; CDR3aa: CASVSPGGMGEQYF
v_gene: TRBV6-1; j_gene: TRBJ2-1; d_gene: TRBD1; CDR3nt: TGTGCCAGCAGTGAAACAGGGGCGCACCCCTACAATGAGCAGTTCTTC; CDR3aa: CASSETGAHPYNEQFF
v_gene: TRBV18; j_gene: TRBJ1-1; d_gene: .; CDR3nt: TGTGCCAGCTCACCGCCGTGGCAGGGGAGAAATGCTGAAGCTTTCTTT; CDR3aa: CASSPPWQGRNAEAFF
v_gene: TRBV18; j_gene: TRBJ2-5; d_gene: .; CDR3nt: TGTGCCAGCTCACCAGGGCAGGGAGAGACCCAGTACTTC; CDR3aa: CASSPGQGETQYF
v_gene: TRBV6-6; j_gene: TRBJ1-2; d_gene: TRBD1; CDR3nt: TGTGCCAGCAGTTACTCGAGTCAGGGGGCAGGGTATGGCTACACCTTC; CDR3aa: CASSYSSQGAGYGYTF
v_gene: TRBV2; j_gene: TRBJ1-4; d_gene: TRBD1; CDR3nt: TGTGCCAGCAGGGGAAGGGGACAGGGAGGAAAACTGTTTTTT; CDR3aa: CASRGRGQGGKLFF
v_gene: TRBV19; j_gene: TRBJ2-7; d_gene: .; CDR3nt: TGTGCCAGTAGTACCGCTGGCATTTCCTACGAGCAGTACTTC; CDR3aa: CASSTAGISYEQYF
v_gene: TRBV29-1; j_gene: TRBJ2-1; d_gene: TRBD2; CDR3nt: TGCAGTATAGGTCTCGTAGCGGGGGGGACCAATGAGCAGTTCTTC; CDR3aa: CSIGLVAGGTNEQFF
v_gene: TRBV19; j_gene: TRBJ1-1; d_gene: TRBD1; CDR3nt: TGTGCCAGTAGTACCGGGACAGCAGCCCCTAACACTGAAGCTTTCTTT; CDR3aa: CASSTGTAAPNTEAFF
v_gene: TRBV5-6; j_gene: TRBJ2-1; d_gene: .; CDR3nt: TGTGCCAGCAGCACCCGACTGTACAATGAGCAGTTCTTC; CDR3aa: CASSTRLYNEQFF
v_gene: TRBV27; j_gene: TRBJ2-1; d_gene: .; CDR3nt: TGTGCCAGCAGTTTAGAGAAATACAATGAGCAGTTCTTC; CDR3aa: CASSLEKYNEQFF
v_gene: TRBV4-2; j_gene: TRBJ2-2; d_gene: .; CDR3nt: TGTGCCAGCAGCCAGAAAGACTTTGGCGGGGAGCTGTTTTTT; CDR3aa: CASSQKDFGGELFF
v_gene: TRBV30; j_gene: TRBJ2-1; d_gene: TRBD2; CDR3nt: TGTGCCTGGAGTGCCAGCGGGAGGGATGAGCAGTTCTTC; CDR3aa: CAWSASGRDEQFF